The clone carrying this TCR beta chain was recorded many times. No antigen is known for it. The data were taken from a study of identical twins. Study results and caveats: Its conclusions, products of cross-sectional statistical analysis, did not come from following the same donors.

One entry per CDR3 protein, called by TCRdb with MiXCR from the 5' RACE reads. The table has hundreds of thousands of distinct CDR3 sequences, 5.5% to 7.5% seen once; the top ten hold roughly 2%. CDR3 length: 14 amino acids. With 4 bases removed from V and 7 bases from J, the gap between germline ends came to 17 bases. Germline V gene data show CDR1 as SGHRS and CDR2 as YFSETQ. Sample: naive T cells sorted from blood. This chain uses TRBV5-1 with TRBJ1-2, with D tentatively TRBD1 (5 bases). The clonotype originates from a man in his late teens or twenties in good health. CDR3 DNA sequence: TGCGCCAGCAGCCAGCTTACGGGACCAAGTGGCTACACCTTC. This translates into CASSQLTGPSGYTF.